One and the same sample provided the 15 T cell receptor beta chains below, sequenced in a study of beta chain features in type 1 diabetes. Study-wide results and limits: People with Type 1 diabetes carried modestly yet significantly shorter TCRB CDR3s in all four CD4+ subsets.

The antigens for these receptors are not known. Of the isolated RNA, all was reverse transcribed, and so the sequenced material was expressed TCRB transcripts. Clones were read by immunoSEQ multiplex PCR, and TCRdb kept only the in-frame ones, dropping some. This sample has under 400,000 clones, with roughly 12% found just once. Sequencing was done on a sample of naive CD4+ T cells from blood. The receptors derive from a woman between 18 and 29 years old with type 1 diabetes.

This clone showed up just a few times. This chain connects TRBV9 to TRBJ1-4; D is ambiguous. The CDR3 totals 14 residues. Trimming removed 0 bases from V and 6 bases from J, with 9 bases in between. Germline V CDR1 and CDR2: SGDLS, YYNGEE. The CDR3, as DNA: TGTGCCAGCAGCGTAGGGGGAGACCATGAAAAACTGTTTTTT. Its translation is CASSVGGDHEKLFF.

The chain uses TRBV6-6 and TRBJ2-3, with no clear D. The germline V gene has CDR1 MNHNY and CDR2 SVGAGI (reference sequence). V was shortened by 6 bases and J by 0 bases, with 4 bases between the two germline ends. This CDR3 comprises 12 residues. CDR3 amino acids: CASRASTDTQYF. CDR3 sequence (DNA): TGTGCCAGCAGGGCTAGCACAGATACGCAGTATTTT.

The V gene is TRBV4-3, the J gene TRBJ2-7, with D unresolved. From germline, CDR1 is LGHNA and CDR2 YSLEER. Between the trimmed V and J ends, which lost 0 bases and 0 bases, there was a span of 9 bases. The CDR3 is 15 amino acids. CDR3 protein: CASSQDPRSSYEQYF. The CDR3 bases are TGCGCCAGCAGCCAAGATCCGAGGAGCTCCTACGAGCAGTACTTC.

A few counts support this clone. V usage is TRBV5-1 and J usage is TRBJ2-1, with 8 bases that match TRBD2. V was pared by 2 bases and J by 5 bases, with 3 bases of the junction left unmatched. The CDR3 has 14 amino acids. Per germline, CDR1 SGHRS and CDR2 YFSETQ. The CDR3 spells CASSFLAGNNEQFF. DNA of the CDR3: TGCGCCAGCAGCTTCCTAGCGGGCAACAATGAGCAGTTCTTC.

This clone was counted only a few times. The chain combines TRBV7-2 with TRBJ1-5, with D perhaps TRBD1 (6 bases). CDR1 and CDR2 from the germline V gene are SGHTA and FQGNSA. V gave up 4 bases and J gave up 5 bases, with 9 bases separating them. The CDR3 totals 13 residues. CDR3 loop: CASSWTDYQPQHF. The CDR3 DNA reads as TGTGCCAGCAGCTGGACAGACTATCAGCCCCAGCATTTT. The full variable domain, in which reference TRBV7-2 and TRBJ1-5 provide the parts outside the CDR3, is GAGVSQSPSNKVTEKGKDVELRCDPISGHTALYWYRQSLGQGLEFLIYFQGNSAPDKSGLPSDRFSAERTGGSVSTLTIQRTQQEDSAVYLCASSWTDYQPQHFGDGTRLSIL.

The chain uses TRBV29-1 and TRBJ2-7; 14 nucleotides line up with TRBD2. CDR1 is SQVTM, CDR2 ANQGSEA, per germline. The CDR3 runs to 13 residues. Unmatched junction bases numbered 5, after V lost 6 bases and J lost 7 bases. In DNA, the CDR3 is TGCAGCGTGCTGACTAGCGGGAGGGTAGAGCAGTACTTC. The encoded protein is CSVLTSGRVEQYF.

J is TRBJ2-2 and V is TRBV6-5; possible D gene TRBD1, 5 bases. Per germline, CDR1 MNHEY and CDR2 SVGAGI. V was cut by 7 bases and J by 1 base, with 7 bases left in between. CDR3 length: 13 amino acids. CDR3 sequence (DNA): TGTGCCAGCACCACAGGGAACACCGGGGAGCTGTTTTTT. Translating it yields CASTTGNTGELFF.

V is TRBV7-9 and J is TRBJ1-5; 8 nucleotides align to TRBD1. The V segment lost 1 base and the J segment 15 bases; nucleotides outside the gene matches: 11. The CDR3 has 14 amino acids. Germline CDR1 reads SEHNR; CDR2 reads FQNEAQ (reference sequence). CDR3 DNA: TGTGCCAGCAGCTTAGGAGAAGGGACAGGCTTCTGGCATTTT. Protein sequence: CASSLGEGTGFWHF.

This chain uses TRBV29-1 with TRBJ2-7, with TRBD1 identical over 9 bases. J gave up 0 bases and V 6 bases, and 9 bases lay outside the gene matches. Germline V gene sequence: CDR1 SQVTM, CDR2 ANQGSEA. This CDR3 is built from 15 residues. CDR3 nucleotides: TGCAGCGTGGCAGAGGGACAGGGATACTCCTACGAGCAGTACTTC. Encoded protein: CSVAEGQGYSYEQYF.

V is TRBV6-1 and J is TRBJ2-2; tentatively, D is TRBD1 (6 bases). Germline CDR1 is MNHNS and CDR2 is SASEGT. V lost 10 bases to trimming and J lost 1 base, with 10 bases between them. The CDR3 covers 13 residues. This CDR3 is CATIQGNTGELFF. DNA for the CDR3: TGTGCCACCATACAGGGGAACACCGGGGAGCTGTTTTTT.

The rearrangement joins TRBV7-2 to TRBJ1-4; D is possibly TRBD1 (6 bases). The CDR3 has 13 residues. In germline, CDR1 is SGHTA, CDR2 FQGNSA. Trimming cost V 1 base and J 7 bases, with 7 bases left between them. CDR3 sequence (DNA): TGTGCCAGCAGCTTAGGGACAGTTGAAAAACTGTTTTTT. Translation: CASSLGTVEKLFF.

This clone was picked up a small number of times. One end of the junction varies from germline; a read error may be responsible. V is TRBV15 and J is TRBJ1-1, with D tentatively TRBD1 (6 bases). The CDR3 contains 13 residues. CDR1 is LNHNV, CDR2 YYDKDF, per germline (reference sequence). The CDR3 here is CATSQGRDTEAFF. The CDR3 DNA is TGTGCCACTTCCCAGGGCCGGGACACTGAGGCTTTCTTT.

CDR3 region: CASSDGTEVRAFF. For the CDR3, the DNA is TGTGCCAGCAGCGACGGGACAGAGGTTCGAGCTTTCTTT. The chain links TRBV28 to TRBJ1-1; TRBD1 matches 7 bases. This CDR3 has 13 amino acids. Trimming took 6 bases from V and 10 from J; bases not matched to a gene: 11. Germline CDR1 and CDR2: MDHEN and SYDVKM.

This clone was counted only a few times. The chain couples TRBV12-5 to TRBJ2-5; 10 positions agree with TRBD1. CDR1 LGHNT and CDR2 FRNRAP come from the germline V gene. Losses at the gene ends were 5 bases for V and 3 bases for J; bases not matched to a gene: 3. The CDR3 has 14 amino acids. CDR3 sequence reads: CASGRGTGEETQYF. DNA of the CDR3: TGTGCTAGTGGTCGCGGGACAGGGGAAGAGACCCAGTACTTC.

The chain has TRBV7-3 and TRBJ2-3; 7 positions match TRBD2. Germline CDR1 SGHTA, CDR2 FQGTGA. This CDR3 comprises 15 residues. V lost 2 bases to trimming and J lost 3 bases; unmatched junction nucleotides: 5. CDR3 sequence: CASSLAGVGTDTQYF. The CDR3 bases are TGTGCCAGCAGCTTAGCGGGAGTAGGAACAGATACGCAGTATTTT.